Sequencing of this TCR beta chain was carried out in a study of regulatory T cells in long-lasting Graves disease. This clonotype was seen repeatedly, ten times or more. The length of the CDR3 is 12 residues. V shed 9 bases and J 2 bases; nucleotides not matched to a gene: 2. Germline CDR1 reads SNHLY; CDR2 reads FYNNEI. Arm-PCR of CDR3 regions with iRepertoire HTBI primers generated TCR beta libraries. TCRdb processed the multiplex PCR reads anew with MiXCR; each CDR3 protein has one entry. The profile shows some 350,000 distinct CDR3 sequences, 15% to 20% of them singletons. Noted time point: newly diagnosed GD, antithyroid drugs for less than 3 months. Construction of the TCR library relied on RNA isolated from PBMCs. The data were also submitted as part of a second study, on T cells in Graves' hyperthyroidism and ophthalmopathy. In that study: Those patients with uncontrolled infection, other autoimmune disease, pregnancy or lactation were excluded.

V usage is TRBV2 and J usage is TRBJ2-7; TRBD1 agrees at 9 bases. The clonotype comes from a woman aged 18-30 years with Graves disease. Sequencing used peripheral blood mononuclear cells (PBMCs), obtained at new diagnosis, from a patient treated with antithyroid drugs. The CDR3 spells CARGQGAYEQYF. CDR3 coding DNA: TGTGCCAGGGGACAGGGTGCCTACGAGCAGTACTTC.